This entry lists 15 T cell receptor beta chains sequenced from one sample in a study of shared clonotypes between healthy human individuals. Repertoires were generated with immunoSEQ multiplex PCR, while TCRdb's copy carries only in-frame clones and drops some. The sample lists 2,500,000 or so clones, more than 80% occurring once. Sample: naive CD4+ T cells sorted from blood. Documented subset: CD45RA+ positively selected. Receptors were obtained from a man aged 18 to 29 in good health.

In this sample, this clone turned up a few times. The chain uses TRBV10-1 and TRBJ2-7; perhaps TRBD1 as D (6 bases). CDR1 is WNHNN and CDR2 is SYGVQD in the germline V gene (reference sequence). CDR3 length: 13 amino acids. Trimming removed 4 bases at V and 6 bases at J, with 13 bases between. In DNA, the CDR3 is TGCGCCAGCAGTGCCTCACAGGGATCCGAGCAGTACTTC. This translates into CASSASQGSEQYF.

The rearrangement links TRBV4-1 to TRBJ1-4; 8 nucleotides line up with TRBD1. V gave up 1 base and J gave up 5 bases; unmatched junction bases: 6. The length of the CDR3 is 16 residues. Per the germline V gene, CDR1 is MGHRA and CDR2 is YSYEKL. DNA for the CDR3: TGCGCCAGCAGCCAAGCATTTGACAGGGGAAATGAAAAACTGTTTTTT. It yields the protein CASSQAFDRGNEKLFF.

CDR3 DNA sequence: TGTGCCAGCAGCTTGGAGGGCAGAACAGATACGCAGTATTTT. Residues: CASSLEGRTDTQYF. J is TRBJ2-3 and V is TRBV5-4; D gene uncertain. The V and J ends lost 0 bases and 3 bases respectively, with 8 bases between them. Germline lookup yields CDR1 SGHNT and CDR2 YYREEE (reference sequence). The CDR3 sequence is 14 residues long.

The chain uses TRBV27 and TRBJ2-7, with TRBD2 matching over 13 bases. The J segment lost 6 bases and the V segment lost 8 bases, leaving 10 bases of the junction unmatched. CDR1 is MNHEY and CDR2 is SMNVEV in the germline V gene (reference sequence). CDR3 size: 15 residues. For the CDR3, the DNA is TGTGCCAGCTCTTCCAAAGGACTAGCGGGAGTCGAGCAGTACTTC. As protein: CASSSKGLAGVEQYF.

The V gene is TRBV5-4, the J gene TRBJ2-7; 9 positions match TRBD1. Germline values: CDR1 SGHNT, CDR2 YYREEE (reference sequence). The CDR3 covers 15 residues. V lost 0 bases to trimming and J lost 5 bases; unmatched junction nucleotides: 6. CDR3 coding DNA: TGTGCCAGCAGCTTGGCCCTGGGACAGGGAAACGAGCAGTACTTC. Translation gives CASSLALGQGNEQYF.

The gene calls are TRBV19 and TRBJ2-1; 10 nucleotides match TRBD2. The germline V gene encodes CDR1 LNHDA and CDR2 SQIVND (reference sequence). With 5 bases clipped from V and 0 bases from J, the junction kept 19 bases outside the gene matches. This CDR3 comprises 21 residues. As DNA, the CDR3 is TGTGCCAGTAGTCCACGGGGGGCTAGCGGGAGTCCCCAGAGCTCCTACAATGAGCAGTTCTTC. Protein: CASSPRGASGSPQSSYNEQFF.

Details on this clone: Additional DNA sequences in this sample encode the identical CDR3. The chain joins TRBV9 to TRBJ2-6, with no clear D. Per germline, CDR1 SGDLS and CDR2 YYNGEE. The CDR3 length is 14 residues. The germline V and J ends were trimmed by 2 bases and 0 bases, with 3 bases remaining between them. The CDR3 is CASSVSSGANVLTF. The CDR3 bases are TGTGCCAGCAGCGTTAGCTCTGGGGCCAACGTCCTGACTTTC.

CDR3 amino acids: CAGRGLTDTQYF. The CDR3 DNA reads as TGTGCAGGAAGGGGGCTGACAGATACGCAGTATTTT. This sequence joins TRBV6-1 and TRBJ2-3; 7 nucleotides align to TRBD1. The CDR3 is 12 amino acids. Germline values: CDR1 MNHNS, CDR2 SASEGT.

The chain uses TRBV15 and TRBJ2-7; 11 bases agree with TRBD2. Germline assignment: CDR1 LNHNV and CDR2 YYDKDF (reference sequence). This CDR3 contains 17 residues. With 0 bases clipped from V and 0 bases from J, the junction kept 4 bases outside the gene matches. CDR3 region: CATSRDPGTSGSYEQYF. The CDR3 DNA sequence: TGTGCCACCAGCAGAGATCCCGGGACTAGCGGCTCCTACGAGCAGTACTTC. The whole variable domain, filled in from reference TRBV15 and TRBJ2-7, reads DAMVIQNPRYQVTQFGKPVTLSCSQTLNHNVMYWYQQKSSQAPKLLFHYYDKDFNNEADTPDNFQSRRPNTSFCFLDIRSPGLGDTAMYLCATSRDPGTSGSYEQYFGPGTRLTVT.

The chain carries TRBV6-1 and TRBJ1-5; tentative D call: TRBD1 (5 bases). The CDR3 contains 14 residues. Germline V CDR1 and CDR2: MNHNS, SASEGT. The V end lost 6 bases, the J end lost 4 bases, and 13 bases lay between the germline ends. This CDR3 reads CASRAGSWNQPQHF. CDR3 nucleotide sequence: TGTGCCAGCAGAGCAGGGTCGTGGAATCAGCCCCAGCATTTT.

The chain carries TRBV10-3 and TRBJ1-1, with D perhaps TRBD1 (5 bases). Germline V CDR1 and CDR2: ENHRY, SYGVKD. The CDR3 covers 13 residues. Trimming took 9 bases from V and 10 from J, leaving 21 bases between them. This CDR3 reads CAIRGLSVAAAFF. The CDR3 DNA follows: TGTGCCATTAGGGGACTGAGTGTCGCAGCAGCTTTCTTT.

This clone occurred once. This specimen includes other DNA sequences encoding the same CDR3. V gene TRBV10-3 combines with J gene TRBJ1-1; 8 positions match TRBD1. Germline V gives CDR1 ENHRY, CDR2 SYGVKD. This CDR3 region has 15 residues. The V gene end was trimmed by 3 bases and the J gene end by 1 base; junction bases not matched to a gene: 4. The CDR3 sequence is CAISDPGQGNTEAFF. The CDR3 nucleotides are TGTGCCATCAGTGACCCTGGACAGGGGAACACTGAAGCTTTCTTT.

The genes are TRBV20-1 and TRBJ2-7, with D maybe TRBD2 (5 bases). Trimming left V 7 bases short and J 5 bases short, with 12 bases between. Germline V gene sequence: CDR1 DFQATT, CDR2 SNEGSKA (reference sequence). This CDR3 is 11 amino acids long. In DNA, the CDR3 is TGCAGTGGGGTGGGAGCCCACGAGCAGTACTTC. Protein: CSGVGAHEQYF.

This clone occurred a few times. This chain links TRBV6-5 with TRBJ2-2; 8 nucleotides align to TRBD2. The germline CDR1 and CDR2 sequences are MNHEY and SVGAGI. Germline trimming cut 6 bases from V and 6 bases from J; bases unmatched to any gene: 6. This CDR3 has 14 amino acids. This CDR3 reads CASSRSGEAGELFF. CDR3 nucleotides: TGTGCCAGCAGCCGTAGCGGGGAGGCCGGGGAGCTGTTTTTT.

This rearrangement joins TRBV19 to TRBJ2-1; maybe TRBD1 (5 bases). CDR3 size: 13 residues. Germline CDR1 LNHDA, CDR2 SQIVND (reference sequence). Trimming took off 3 bases at V and 7 bases at J, with 10 bases between the two ends. CDR3 in DNA: TGTGCCAGTAGTATGTCAAGGGGAAATGAGCAGTTCTTC. It translates to CASSMSRGNEQFF.